This TCR beta chain stems from a study of blood T cells in healthy people across ages. Across the whole study: In model experiments, template switching was able to capture about one barcoded beta molecule for every two T cells that were present. Findings and limits, study-wide: Naive CD4+ cell counts and diversity both ran higher in long-lived than in aged donors. A strong correlation was seen between TCR beta diversity and naive T cell percentage.

The length of the CDR3 is 13 residues. The V end lost 4 bases, the J end lost 6 bases, and 10 bases lay between the germline ends. Germline-derived CDR1 and CDR2 are SGHKS and YYEKEE (reference sequence). It was with a sample-barcoded 5' primer and a J-beta primer mix that a second PCR of roughly 7 to 11 cycles was run. TCRdb ran MiXCR on the 5' RACE reads and lists one entry per CDR3 protein. Of fewer than 2,000,000 distinct CDR3 sequences detected, about two fifths appear once; the ten largest clones hold 23%. For this clonotype: Its antigen is currently unknown.

The source material was blood. The chain links TRBV5-5 to TRBJ1-4; TRBD1 is a possible D gene (6 bases). This TCR derives from a human donor in good health. CDR3 loop: CASSPPGDEKLFF. The CDR3 region has the DNA TGTGCCAGCAGCCCTCCAGGGGATGAAAAACTGTTTTTT.